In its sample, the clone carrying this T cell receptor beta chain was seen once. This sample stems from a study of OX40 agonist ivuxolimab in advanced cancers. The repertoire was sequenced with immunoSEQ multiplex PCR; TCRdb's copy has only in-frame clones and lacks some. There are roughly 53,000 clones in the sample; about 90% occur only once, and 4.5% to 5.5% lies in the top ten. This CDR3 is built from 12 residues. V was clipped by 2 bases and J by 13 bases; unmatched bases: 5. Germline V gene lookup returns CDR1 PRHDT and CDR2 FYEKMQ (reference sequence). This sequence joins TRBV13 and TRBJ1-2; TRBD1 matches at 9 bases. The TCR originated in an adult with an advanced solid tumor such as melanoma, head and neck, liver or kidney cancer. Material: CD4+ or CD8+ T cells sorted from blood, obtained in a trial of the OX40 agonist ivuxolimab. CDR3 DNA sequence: TGTGCCAGCAGCTTACGGACAGGGGCTTGCACCTTC. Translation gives CASSLRTGACTF.